The sequence of this TCR beta chain was determined in a study of blood T cell repertoires in COVID-19. The overall study: The study drew acute and convalescent COVID-19 samples from the United States, Italy and Spain.

Method: immunoSEQ multiplex PCR; TCRdb's copy keeps in-frame clones and lacks some. The sample lists around 140,000 clones, about four fifths occurring once. Trimming cost V 2 bases and J 2 bases; bases outside gene matches: 4. Germline values: CDR1 MNHNS, CDR2 SASEGT. The CDR3 is 15 residues long. The receptor comes from a human donor in a cohort sampled during active COVID-19. Sequenced: peripheral blood. This sequence joins TRBV6-1 and TRBJ1-2; 8 bases agree with TRBD1. The CDR3 DNA sequence: TGTGCCAGCAGTGAAATAAGGGACAGGAACTATGGCTACACCTTC. Translating gives CASSEIRDRNYGYTF.